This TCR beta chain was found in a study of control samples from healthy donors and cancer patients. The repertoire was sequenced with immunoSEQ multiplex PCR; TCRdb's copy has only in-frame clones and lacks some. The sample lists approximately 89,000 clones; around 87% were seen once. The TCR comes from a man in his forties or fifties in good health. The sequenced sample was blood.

The CDR3 nucleotides are TGTGCCAGCTCACGCAATGGACAGGGGTACAATGAGCAGTTCTTC. Amino acid sequence: CASSRNGQGYNEQFF. The V call is TRBV7-2, the J call TRBJ2-1, with 9 bases aligning to TRBD1. V lost 8 bases, J lost 4 bases, and 9 bases stayed unmatched. The CDR3 totals 15 residues. CDR1 and CDR2 from the germline V gene are SGHTA and FQGNSA.